One sample yielded the 20 T cell receptor beta chains listed below, sequenced in a study of CD8 T cells in ankylosing spondylitis (TCRdb year 2017). Receptor libraries were prepared by 5' RACE. The sequencer was an Illumina HiSeq 2500. TCRdb trimmed the raw reads at Q25, called clones with MiXCR and kept productive beta chains. Identical CDR3 proteins give one entry, which carries the most common genes and DNA. This sample gives a few hundred thousand distinct CDR3 sequences in total; 11% of them show up just once. The ten largest clones represent 9.1% of the sample. The sequenced material came from blood, either unsorted or a sorted T cell fraction (not recorded which). These receptors were obtained from a female donor with ankylosing spondylitis or in good health (not recorded which).

This clonotype was recorded many times. V gene TRBV5-1 combines with J gene TRBJ1-4; 7 bases fit TRBD1. The germline V gene has CDR1 SGHRS and CDR2 YFSETQ. V dropped 3 bases and J dropped 6; count of bases not matched to a gene: 8. This CDR3 contains 15 residues. The CDR3 bases are TGCGCCAGCAGCTGGGCGAGAGGGGGCGATGAAAAACTGTTTTTT. Translating it yields CASSWARGGDEKLFF.

This clonotype appeared many times. The V call is TRBV20-1, the J call TRBJ1-2; D unresolved. There are 14 residues in the CDR3. Trimming took off 5 bases at V and 4 bases at J, with 17 bases between the two ends. Germline V gene lookup returns CDR1 DFQATT and CDR2 SNEGSKA (reference sequence). CDR3 region: CSAPREEQIYGYTF. The CDR3 nucleotides read TGCAGTGCTCCCCGGGAGGAGCAGATCTATGGCTACACCTTC.

V usage is TRBV5-1 and J usage is TRBJ2-5; D gene uncertain. V lost 1 base and J lost 3, with 7 bases in between. The length of the CDR3 is 13 residues. Looked up from germline, CDR1 is SGHRS and CDR2 is YFSETQ. The CDR3 DNA is TGCGCCAGCAGCTTGCGTCCAGAAGAGACCCAGTACTTC. This codes for CASSLRPEETQYF. Drawing the rest from reference TRBV5-1 and TRBJ2-5, the complete variable domain is KAGVTQTPRYLIKTRGQQVTLSCSPISGHRSVSWYQQTPGQGLQFLFEYFSETQRNKGNFPGRFSGRQFSNSRSEMNVSTLELGDSALYLCASSLRPEETQYFGPGTRLLVL.

This clonotype was seen a single time. A much larger clone lies a single base off, so this may be a read error. The chain combines TRBV5-1 with TRBJ2-7, with a tentative D call TRBD1 (5 bases). V dropped 4 bases and J dropped 0 bases, with 11 bases sitting between them. Looked up from germline, CDR1 is SGHRS and CDR2 is YFSETQ. There are 14 residues in the CDR3. In DNA form, the CDR3 reads TGCGCCAGCAGCAAGGACAACCACTCCTACGAGCAGTACTTC. Protein product: CASSKDNHSYEQYF.

This rearrangement joins TRBV10-3 to TRBJ2-1; D is perhaps TRBD2 (6 bases). V shed 10 bases and J shed 4 bases, with 29 bases lying between them. Germline CDR1 reads ENHRY; CDR2 reads SYGVKD. This CDR3 contains 18 residues. DNA of the CDR3: TGTGCCAAACCCAGAACCCCCTATGGGACTGGGCCTTACAATGAGCAGTTCTTC. It specifies CAKPRTPYGTGPYNEQFF.

This clonotype was seen at least ten times. The chain is built from TRBV2 and TRBJ1-5, with 9 positions matching TRBD1. Germline V gives CDR1 SNHLY, CDR2 FYNNEI. V shed 4 bases, J shed 7 bases, and the junction held 8 bases outside the gene matches. There are 15 residues in the CDR3. The CDR3 spells CASSGDRARGQPQHF. The CDR3 nucleotides read TGTGCCAGCAGTGGGGACAGGGCCAGGGGGCAGCCCCAGCATTTT.

This clonotype was observed a single time. A much larger clone differs by one base, so this may be a read error. The chain employs TRBV20-1 and TRBJ2-7; 13 nucleotides line up with TRBD2. The CDR3 is 16 residues long. Germline CDR1 reads DFQATT; CDR2 reads SNEGSKA (reference sequence). CDR3 DNA: TGCTGTGCTAGAGAATGGACTAGCGGGAGTACCTACGAGCAGTACTTC. As protein: CCAREWTSGSTYEQYF.

This clonotype was recorded at least ten times. CDR3 bases: TGCGCCATGCAGACAGCACCCAACACCGGGGAGCTGTTTTTT. It encodes CAMQTAPNTGELFF. The rearrangement links TRBV5-1 to TRBJ2-2; possibly TRBD1 for D (5 bases). V was clipped by 9 bases and J by 2 bases, with 14 bases between them. This CDR3 contains 14 residues. The V gene's germline CDR1 is SGHRS and CDR2 YFSETQ.

V gene TRBV15 combines with J gene TRBJ2-5, with D tentatively TRBD1 or TRBD2 (5 bases each). This CDR3 is 16 amino acids long. CDR1 and CDR2 from the germline V gene are LNHNV and YYDKDF (reference sequence). Trimming pared 1 base from V and 1 base from J, leaving 13 bases between. DNA of the CDR3: TGTGCCACCAGCAGAGCGTTGGGACGGCTCCAAGAGACCCAGTACTTC. It is translated as CATSRALGRLQETQYF. Supplemented by reference TRBV15 and TRBJ2-5, the full variable domain reads DAMVIQNPRYQVTQFGKPVTLSCSQTLNHNVMYWYQQKSSQAPKLLFHYYDKDFNNEADTPDNFQSRRPNTSFCFLDIRSPGLGDTAMYLCATSRALGRLQETQYFGPGTRLLVL.

This clonotype was counted only a few times. The rearrangement links TRBV5-1 to TRBJ2-5; D call uncertain. V was shortened by 5 bases and J by 3 bases, with 26 bases between the two germline ends. Germline values: CDR1 SGHRS, CDR2 YFSETQ. The length of the CDR3 is 18 residues. The CDR3 is CASSSWAALPAKKETQYF. As DNA, the CDR3 is TGCGCCAGCAGTTCCTGGGCAGCTCTACCAGCCAAAAAAGAGACCCAGTACTTC.

This clonotype was seen ten or more times. This sequence joins TRBV5-1 and TRBJ2-3; 10 nucleotides match TRBD2. The CDR3 spans 17 residues. Germline V gene lookup returns CDR1 SGHRS and CDR2 YFSETQ. V shed 6 bases, J shed 0 bases, and the junction held 10 bases outside the gene matches. The CDR3 sequence: CASTELAGVSSTDTQYF. Written as DNA, the CDR3 is TGCGCCAGCACGGAGCTAGCGGGAGTGTCTAGCACAGATACGCAGTATTTT.

This clonotype was counted many times. The J gene is TRBJ1-4, the V gene TRBV3-1; D is unresolved. This CDR3 has 12 amino acids. V lost 0 bases and J lost 10, with 6 bases in between. Germline V CDR1 and CDR2: LGHDT, YNNKEL (reference sequence). The DNA of the CDR3 is TGTGCCAGCAGCCAAGACTATGCAAAACTGTTTTTT. It is translated as CASSQDYAKLFF.

This clonotype was observed many times. The chain employs TRBV5-1 and TRBJ2-7; 7 positions match TRBD1. V trimming: 4 bases; J trimming: 7 bases; junction bases outside the gene matches: 5. The CDR3 extends over 12 amino acids. The germline gives CDR1 SGHRS, CDR2 YFSETQ. DNA of the CDR3: TGCGCCAGCAGCGATGGGACAGTGGAGCAGTACTTC. Its translation: CASSDGTVEQYF. Supplemented by reference TRBV5-1 and TRBJ2-7, the full variable domain reads KAGVTQTPRYLIKTRGQQVTLSCSPISGHRSVSWYQQTPGQGLQFLFEYFSETQRNKGNFPGRFSGRQFSNSRSEMNVSTLELGDSALYLCASSDGTVEQYFGPGTRLTVT.

This clonotype appeared a few times. This sequence joins TRBV5-1 and TRBJ1-1; D is perhaps TRBD1 (6 bases). Germline lookup yields CDR1 SGHRS and CDR2 YFSETQ. The CDR3 extends over 15 amino acids. The V end was cut by 7 bases, the J end by 4 bases, with 20 bases between. The CDR3 coding sequence is TGCGCCAGCTCGACTGGGGGGGGGCGCAGCACTGAAGCTTTCTTT. This gives the protein CASSTGGGRSTEAFF.

This clonotype was observed a handful of times. The chain uses TRBV14 and TRBJ2-7; no definite D call. The CDR3 contains 14 residues. Germline V lookup: CDR1 SGHDN, CDR2 FVKESK. The ends were cut back, 2 bases at V and 5 bases at J, with 13 bases in the middle. CDR3 nucleotide sequence: TGTGCCAGCAGCCAAACTTGGGCCAGCAACGAGCAGTACTTC. This codes for CASSQTWASNEQYF.

The chain employs TRBV7-9 and TRBJ2-6; 7 nucleotides line up with TRBD1. Germline V gene lookup returns CDR1 SEHNR and CDR2 FQNEAQ (reference sequence). Trimming cost V 2 bases and J 6 bases; bases outside gene matches: 10. The CDR3 covers 17 residues. The CDR3 is CASSLRLGQTKANVLTF. Here the CDR3 DNA reads TGTGCCAGCAGCTTACGGTTGGGACAGACAAAGGCCAACGTCCTGACTTTC. Full variable domain (outside the CDR3, taken from reference TRBV7-9 and TRBJ2-6): DTGVSQNPRHKITKRGQNVTFRCDPISEHNRLYWYRQTLGQGPEFLTYFQNEAQLEKSRLLSDRFSAERPKGSFSTLEIQRTEQGDSAMYLCASSLRLGQTKANVLTFGAGSRLTVL.

The chain is built from TRBV15 and TRBJ1-2; D is unclear. The CDR3 contains 11 residues. With 3 bases removed from V and 10 bases from J, the gap between germline ends came to 9 bases. Germline CDR1 LNHNV, CDR2 YYDKDF (reference sequence). CDR3 sequence: CATSRQQYYTF. The CDR3 region has the DNA TGTGCCACCAGCAGGCAACAGTACTACACCTTC.

The table lists this clonotype with many counts. V is TRBV7-9 and J is TRBJ2-7; 12 positions match TRBD2. Germline-derived CDR1 and CDR2 are SEHNR and FQNEAQ (reference sequence). The CDR3 contains 14 residues. V was clipped by 5 bases and J by 4 bases; unmatched bases: 3. CDR3 loop: CASSPSGGAYEQYF. The CDR3 DNA sequence: TGTGCCAGCAGCCCTAGCGGGGGGGCGTACGAGCAGTACTTC.

CDR3 in amino acids: CASSQGSPGGNQPQHF. The CDR3 region has the DNA TGTGCCAGCAGCCAAGGTTCTCCGGGAGGCAATCAGCCCCAGCATTTT. V usage is TRBV4-2 and J usage is TRBJ1-5, with D unclear. Trimming took off 1 base at V and 2 bases at J, with 12 bases between the two ends. The germline V gene encodes CDR1 LGHNA and CDR2 YNFKEQ. The CDR3 runs to 16 residues.

The chain couples TRBV5-5 to TRBJ1-3; the D is unclear. Germline-derived CDR1 and CDR2 are SGHKS and YYEKEE (reference sequence). This CDR3 region has 15 residues. Trimming removed 4 bases from V and 0 bases from J, with 11 bases in between. CDR3 coding DNA: TGTGCCAGCAGCCTGACGGGCCTCTCTGGAAACACCATATATTTT. Translation gives CASSLTGLSGNTIYF.